This passage covers 8 T cell receptor beta chains from one sample sequenced in a study of blood T cell repertoires in COVID-19. Assay: immunoSEQ multiplex PCR; the TCRdb copy retains only in-frame clones and omits some. The sample has 250,000 to 300,000 clones, roughly 90% seen once. The sample was peripheral blood. The receptors originated from a woman in her forties or fifties who had recovered from COVID-19.

This clone was picked up a small number of times. CDR3 region: CASSLGQDGISYEQYF. DNA of the CDR3: TGTGCCAGCAGCTTAGGTCAGGACGGGATATCCTACGAGCAGTACTTC. This chain links TRBV7-8 with TRBJ2-7, with a weak D call TRBD2 (5 bases). CDR1 and CDR2 (germline): SGHVS, FQNEAQ. This CDR3 has 16 amino acids. V was cut by 1 base and J by 1 base, with 14 bases left in between.

V gene TRBV10-2 combines with J gene TRBJ2-3; tentatively, D is TRBD2 (6 bases). The CDR3 loop spans 15 amino acids. V was trimmed by 3 bases and J by 2 bases, leaving 12 bases between them. Per germline, CDR1 WSHSY and CDR2 SAAADI. As DNA, the CDR3 is TGCGCCAGCAGTGAACGGGCGGGGTACACAGATACGCAGTATTTT. Protein: CASSERAGYTDTQYF.

J is TRBJ2-7 and V is TRBV5-4; TRBD1 agrees at 9 bases. The length of the CDR3 is 14 residues. The germline gives CDR1 SGHNT, CDR2 YYREEE (reference sequence). J was trimmed by 6 bases and V by 4 bases; bases with no gene match: 8. CDR3 in amino acids: CASSQTGGSGEQYF. CDR3 bases: TGTGCCAGCAGCCAGACAGGGGGAAGTGGCGAGCAGTACTTC. The full variable domain, completed using reference TRBV5-4 and TRBJ2-7, is ETGVTQSPTHLIKTRGQQVTLRCSSQSGHNTVSWYQQALGQGPQFIFQYYREEENGRGNFPPRFSGLQFPNYSSELNVNALELDDSALYLCASSQTGGSGEQYFGPGTRLTVT.

There are a few counts of this clone. The chain links TRBV5-1 to TRBJ1-1; weak D call: TRBD1 (5 bases). V lost 0 bases and J lost 0, with 9 bases in between. Germline CDR1 is SGHRS and CDR2 is YFSETQ. The CDR3 covers 15 residues. In nucleotides, the CDR3 is TGCGCCAGCAGCTTGGGCGCGGGGGTGAACACTGAAGCTTTCTTT. As protein: CASSLGAGVNTEAFF.

This clone came up a few times. This rearrangement joins TRBV2 to TRBJ1-1, with D uncertain. The CDR3 is 11 residues long. Trimming removed 3 bases from V and 3 bases from J, with 2 bases in between. Germline V gene lookup returns CDR1 SNHLY and CDR2 FYNNEI. The CDR3 is CASSDYTEAFF. CDR3 in DNA: TGTGCCAGCAGTGACTACACTGAAGCTTTCTTT. Supplemented by reference TRBV2 and TRBJ1-1, the full variable domain reads EPEVTQTPSHQVTQMGQEVILRCVPISNHLYFYWYRQILGQKVEFLVSFYNNEISEKSEIFDDQFSVERPDGSNFTLKIRSTKLEDSAMYFCASSDYTEAFFGQGTRLTVV.

The gene calls are TRBV5-6 and TRBJ1-2; D possibly corresponds to TRBD1 (5 bases). CDR3 length: 13 amino acids. The V end lost 0 bases, the J end lost 8 bases, and 11 bases lay between the germline ends. Germline values: CDR1 SGHDT, CDR2 YYEEEE. CDR3 in amino acids: CASSLAQGGGYTF. In DNA, the CDR3 is TGTGCCAGCAGCTTGGCGCAGGGCGGCGGCTACACCTTC.

J is TRBJ1-2 and V is TRBV6-6, with unresolved D. Germline V gene data show CDR1 as MNHNY and CDR2 as SVGAGI (reference sequence). The length of the CDR3 is 13 residues. The V and J ends lost 6 bases and 4 bases respectively, with 12 bases between them. CDR3 bases: TGTGCCAGCAGCCCCGGGATAGTCTATGGCTACACCTTC. Protein product: CASSPGIVYGYTF.

The J gene is TRBJ1-1, the V gene TRBV13; D not certain. The V end lost 4 bases, the J end lost 5 bases, and 17 bases lay between the germline ends. The CDR3 extends over 15 amino acids. CDR1 is PRHDT, CDR2 FYEKMQ, per germline (reference sequence). This CDR3 reads CASSSNSEGGTEAFF. The CDR3 DNA follows: TGTGCCAGCAGCTCTAATTCGGAGGGAGGGACTGAAGCTTTCTTT. The complete variable domain, with remaining parts taken from reference TRBV13 and TRBJ1-1, reads AAGVIQSPRHLIKEKRETATLKCYPIPRHDTVYWYQQGPGQDPQFLISFYEKMQSDKGSIPDRFSAQQFSDYHSELNMSSLELGDSALYFCASSSNSEGGTEAFFGQGTRLTVV.